Included here is one TCR beta chain sequence, with context. These data belong to a study of blood T cell repertoires in COVID-19. Repertoires were generated with immunoSEQ multiplex PCR, while TCRdb's copy carries only in-frame clones and drops some. The sample lists around 260,000 clones, more than 65% seen once, with more than 15% in the top ten. The V gene's germline CDR1 is SEHNR and CDR2 FQNEAQ (reference sequence). CDR3 length: 17 amino acids. Trimming cost V 4 bases and J 6 bases, with 21 bases left between them. The chain employs TRBV7-9 and TRBJ2-2, with D possibly being TRBD2 (6 bases). This sequence originates from a person aged 70 to 85 with COVID-19, enrolled during active disease. Sequenced: peripheral blood. The CDR3 region has the DNA TGTGCCAGCAGCTCACCACTTTCGGGACTGGCGGCCGGGGAGCTGTTTTTT. It encodes CASSSPLSGLAAGELFF.